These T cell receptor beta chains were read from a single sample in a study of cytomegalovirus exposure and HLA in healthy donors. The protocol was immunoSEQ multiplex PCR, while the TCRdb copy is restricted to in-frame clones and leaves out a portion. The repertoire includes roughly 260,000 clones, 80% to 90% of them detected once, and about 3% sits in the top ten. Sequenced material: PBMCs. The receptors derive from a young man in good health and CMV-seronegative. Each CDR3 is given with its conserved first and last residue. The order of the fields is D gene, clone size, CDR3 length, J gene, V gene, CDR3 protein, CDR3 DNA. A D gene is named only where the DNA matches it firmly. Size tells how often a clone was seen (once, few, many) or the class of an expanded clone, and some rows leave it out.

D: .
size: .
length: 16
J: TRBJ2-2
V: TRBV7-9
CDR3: CASSLYDSANTGELFF
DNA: TGTGCCAGCAGCTTATACGACTCCGCGAACACCGGGGAGCTGTTTTTT

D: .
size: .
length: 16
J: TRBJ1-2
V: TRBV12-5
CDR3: CASGLGAGGGVGGYTF
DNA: TGTGCTAGTGGTTTGGGCGCTGGGGGGGGTGTGGGTGGCTACACCTTC

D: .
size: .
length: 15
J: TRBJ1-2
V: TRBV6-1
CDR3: CASSEAVGGLYGYTF
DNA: TGTGCCAGCAGTGAAGCGGTCGGGGGTCTCTATGGCTACACCTTC

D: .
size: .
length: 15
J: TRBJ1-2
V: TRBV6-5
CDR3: CASSYSRSSNYGYTF
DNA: TGTGCCAGCAGTTACTCGAGAAGCTCCAACTATGGCTACACCTTC

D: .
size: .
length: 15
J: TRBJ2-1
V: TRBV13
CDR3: CASSLVTSSYNEQFF
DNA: TGTGCCAGCAGCTTAGTAACAAGCTCCTACAATGAGCAGTTCTTC

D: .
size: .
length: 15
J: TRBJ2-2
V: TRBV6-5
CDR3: CASSYSSGYTGELFF
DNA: TGTGCCAGCAGTTACTCGTCAGGGTACACCGGGGAGCTGTTTTTT

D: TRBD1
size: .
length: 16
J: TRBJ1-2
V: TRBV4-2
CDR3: CASSLGGTGGEYGYTF
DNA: TGTGCCAGCAGCCTAGGAGGAACAGGGGGGGAATATGGCTACACCTTC

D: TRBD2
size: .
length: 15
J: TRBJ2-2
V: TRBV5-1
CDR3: CASTPAGETTGELFF
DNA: TGCGCCAGCACTCCCGCGGGGGAGACAACCGGGGAGCTGTTTTTT

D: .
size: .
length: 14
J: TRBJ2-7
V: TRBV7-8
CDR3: CASSLARGTYEQYF
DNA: TGTGCCAGCAGCTTAGCTAGGGGAACCTACGAGCAGTACTTC

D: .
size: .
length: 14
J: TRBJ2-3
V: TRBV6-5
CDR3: CASSYGGSTDTQYF
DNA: TGTGCCAGCAGTTACGGAGGCAGCACAGATACGCAGTATTTT

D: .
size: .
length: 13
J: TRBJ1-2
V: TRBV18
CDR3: CASSPRVSEPSTF
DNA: TGTGCCAGCTCACCACGCGTCAGCGAGCCTTCCACCTTC

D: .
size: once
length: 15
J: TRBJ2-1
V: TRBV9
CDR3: CASSVELGLYNEQFF
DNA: TGTGCCAGCAGCGTAGAGTTGGGACTCTACAATGAGCAGTTCTTC

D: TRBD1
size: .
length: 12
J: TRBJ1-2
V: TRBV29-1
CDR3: CSVVKGADGYTF
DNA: TGCAGCGTTGTCAAGGGGGCCGATGGCTACACCTTC

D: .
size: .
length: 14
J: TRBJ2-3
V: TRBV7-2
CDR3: CASTFGGSTDTQYF
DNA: TGTGCCAGCACCTTCGGAGGGAGCACAGATACGCAGTATTTT

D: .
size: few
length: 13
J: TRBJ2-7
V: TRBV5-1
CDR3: CASSEGSSYEQYF
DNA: TGCGCCAGCAGTGAGGGCAGCTCCTACGAGCAGTACTTC

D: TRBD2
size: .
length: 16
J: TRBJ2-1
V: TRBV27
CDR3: CASSFRPGGMYNEQFF
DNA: TGTGCCAGCAGTTTCCGACCCGGGGGGATGTACAATGAGCAGTTCTTC

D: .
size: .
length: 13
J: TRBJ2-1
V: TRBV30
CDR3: CAWSESGYNEQFF
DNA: TGTGCCTGGAGTGAGTCGGGTTACAATGAGCAGTTCTTC

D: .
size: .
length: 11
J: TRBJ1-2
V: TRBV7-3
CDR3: CASTRNYGYTF
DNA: TGTGCCAGCACCCGGAACTATGGCTACACCTTC

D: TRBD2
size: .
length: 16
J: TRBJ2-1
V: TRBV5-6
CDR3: CASSLAPSGGYNEQFF
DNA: TGTGCCAGCAGCTTGGCCCCTAGCGGGGGCTACAATGAGCAGTTCTTC

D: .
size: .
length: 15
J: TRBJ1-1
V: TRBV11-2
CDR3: CASSLDPGQATEAFF
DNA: TGTGCCAGCAGCTTAGATCCAGGGCAGGCTACTGAAGCTTTCTTT

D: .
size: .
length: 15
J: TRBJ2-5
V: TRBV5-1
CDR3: CASSLVREAGETQYF
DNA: TGCGCCAGCAGCTTAGTTAGGGAGGCCGGAGAGACCCAGTACTTC

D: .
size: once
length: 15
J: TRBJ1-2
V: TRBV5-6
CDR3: CASSLAGQDLILGTF
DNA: TGTGCCAGCAGCTTGGCGGGACAAGATCTTATACTCGGCACCTTC

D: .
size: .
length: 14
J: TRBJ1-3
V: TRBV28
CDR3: CASSFVVSGNTIYF
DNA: TGTGCCAGCAGTTTTGTCGTATCTGGAAACACCATATATTTT

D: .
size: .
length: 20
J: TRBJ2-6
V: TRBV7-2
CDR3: CASSLAGAPRLYPGANVLTF
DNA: TGTGCCAGCAGCTTAGCTGGGGCGCCCCGGTTATACCCTGGGGCCAACGTCCTGACTTTC

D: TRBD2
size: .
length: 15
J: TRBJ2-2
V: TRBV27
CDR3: CASSLTSGGAGELFF
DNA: TGTGCCAGCAGCCTTACTAGCGGGGGGGCCGGGGAGCTGTTTTTT

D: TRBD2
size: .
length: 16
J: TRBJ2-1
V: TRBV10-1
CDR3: CASSGKGTSGLNEQFF
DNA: TGCGCCAGCAGTGGGAAAGGGACTAGCGGCCTCAATGAGCAGTTCTTC

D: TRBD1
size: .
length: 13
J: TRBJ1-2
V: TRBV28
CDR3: CASSYLRGSGYTF
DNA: TGTGCCAGCAGTTATCTCAGGGGGTCTGGCTACACCTTC

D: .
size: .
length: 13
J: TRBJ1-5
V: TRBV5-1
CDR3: CASSKDRNQPQHF
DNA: TGCGCCAGCAGCAAGGACAGAAATCAGCCCCAGCATTTT

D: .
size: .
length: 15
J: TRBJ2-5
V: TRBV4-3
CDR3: CASSQAGVGGETQYF
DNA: TGCGCCAGCAGCCAAGCGGGGGTCGGTGGAGAGACCCAGTACTTC

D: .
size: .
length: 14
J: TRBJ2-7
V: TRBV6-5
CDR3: CASSFAGTFYEQYF
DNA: TGTGCCAGCAGTTTCGCAGGGACTTTTTACGAGCAGTACTTC

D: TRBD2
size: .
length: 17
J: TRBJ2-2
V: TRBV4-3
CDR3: CASSTHLPGLASGELFF
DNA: TGCGCCAGCAGCACACACCTTCCGGGACTAGCTTCTGGGGAGCTGTTTTTT

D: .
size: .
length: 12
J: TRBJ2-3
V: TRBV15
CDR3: CATGQGLDTQYF
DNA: TGTGCCACCGGGCAGGGACTGGATACGCAGTATTTT

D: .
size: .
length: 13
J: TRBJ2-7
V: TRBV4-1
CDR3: CASSQDLGLGQYF
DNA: TGCGCCAGCAGCCAAGATCTAGGACTCGGGCAGTACTTC

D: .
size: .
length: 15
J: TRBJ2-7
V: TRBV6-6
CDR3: CASSPRSGSSYEQYF
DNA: TGTGCCAGCAGCCCAAGGTCAGGGTCCTCCTACGAGCAGTACTTC

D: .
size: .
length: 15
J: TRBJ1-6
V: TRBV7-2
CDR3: CASSLGGPGGSPLHF
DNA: TGTGCCAGCAGCTTAGGTGGCCCCGGGGGTTCACCCCTCCACTTT

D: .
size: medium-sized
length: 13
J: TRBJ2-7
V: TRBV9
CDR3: CASSANRDHEQYF
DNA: TGTGCCAGCAGCGCCAACAGGGATCACGAGCAGTACTTC

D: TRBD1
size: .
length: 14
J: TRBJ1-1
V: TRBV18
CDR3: CASSATGDDTEAFF
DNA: TGTGCCAGCTCAGCGACAGGGGACGACACTGAAGCTTTCTTT

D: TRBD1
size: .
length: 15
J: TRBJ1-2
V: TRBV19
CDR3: CASSRDRGRGYGYTF
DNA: TGTGCCAGTAGTAGAGACAGGGGACGCGGCTATGGCTACACCTTC

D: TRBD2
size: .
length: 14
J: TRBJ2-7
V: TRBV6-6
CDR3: CASRQLAGNYEQYF
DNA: TGTGCCAGCAGACAATTAGCGGGAAACTACGAGCAGTACTTC

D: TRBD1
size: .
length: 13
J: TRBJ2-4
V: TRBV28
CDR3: CASSISRTGVSYF
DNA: TGTGCCAGCAGCATATCCAGGACAGGCGTATCCTATTTC

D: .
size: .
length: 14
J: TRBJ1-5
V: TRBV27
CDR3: CASSPGGRYQPQHF
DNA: TGTGCCAGCAGTCCCGGGGGGAGATATCAGCCCCAGCATTTT

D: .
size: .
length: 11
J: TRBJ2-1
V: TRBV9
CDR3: CASSVADEQFF
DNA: TGTGCCAGCAGCGTAGCGGATGAGCAGTTCTTC

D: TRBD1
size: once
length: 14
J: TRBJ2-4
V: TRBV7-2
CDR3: CASSLRQGQNIQYF
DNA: TGTGCCAGCAGCCTAAGACAGGGGCAAAACATTCAGTACTTC